Sequencing of this TCR beta chain was carried out in a study of T cells after yellow fever vaccination. Looking at the study overall: For low cell numbers, libraries were made with SMART-Seq v4 Ultra Low Input. Study results and caveats: Re-detected after boosting: most primary clones, more than 95% of CD4 and around 86% of CD8.

Template-switching 5'RACE yielded the TCR cDNA; a universal primer site and UMIs were added in the process. TCRdb re-analysed the 5' RACE reads in MiXCR, keeping a single row per CDR3 protein. The repertoire holds 500,000 to 650,000 distinct CDR3 sequences, roughly 13% seen once, with more than 12% in the top ten. For this clonotype: Antigen specificity is unknown.

Germline V lookup: CDR1 SGHAT, CDR2 FQNNGV. The CDR3 has 18 amino acids. Losses at the gene ends were 4 bases for V and 2 bases for J; bases not matched to a gene: 7. The TCR originated in a man aged 30-40 years who received the YFV17D yellow fever vaccine. The chain employs TRBV11-2 and TRBJ2-2, with 13 positions matching TRBD2. The sample in question was PBMCs, obtained on the day of the yellow fever booster vaccination. CDR3 region: CASSSGLAGVTNTGELFF. The CDR3 region has the DNA TGTGCCAGCAGCTCAGGACTAGCGGGAGTGACTAACACCGGGGAGCTGTTTTTT.